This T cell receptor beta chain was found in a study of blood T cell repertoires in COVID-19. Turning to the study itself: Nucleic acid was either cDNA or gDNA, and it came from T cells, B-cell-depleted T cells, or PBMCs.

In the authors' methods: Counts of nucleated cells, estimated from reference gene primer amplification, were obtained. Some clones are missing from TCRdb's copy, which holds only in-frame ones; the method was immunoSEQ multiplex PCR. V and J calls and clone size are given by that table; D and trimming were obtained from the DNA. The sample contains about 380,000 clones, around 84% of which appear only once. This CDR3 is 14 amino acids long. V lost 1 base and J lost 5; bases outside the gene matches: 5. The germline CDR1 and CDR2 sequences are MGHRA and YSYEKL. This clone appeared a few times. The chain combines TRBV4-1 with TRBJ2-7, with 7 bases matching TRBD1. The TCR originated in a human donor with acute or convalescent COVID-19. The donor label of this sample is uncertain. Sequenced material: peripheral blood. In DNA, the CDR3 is TGCGCCAGCAGCCAAGGAGGGGGCATGAACGAGCAGTACTTC. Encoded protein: CASSQGGGMNEQYF.